Following are 18 T cell receptor beta chains from one sample sequenced in a study of blood T cell repertoires in COVID-19. Assay used: immunoSEQ multiplex PCR; TCRdb lists only in-frame clones, some missing. The sample shows approximately 220,000 clones, around 80% of them seen only once. The material sequenced was peripheral blood. The receptors were sampled from a woman older than 75 with acute or convalescent COVID-19.

The chain is built from TRBV29-1 and TRBJ1-5; D possibly corresponds to TRBD1 (5 bases). Germline V lookup: CDR1 SQVTM, CDR2 ANQGSEA. The CDR3 extends over 15 amino acids. V lost 6 bases, J lost 1 base, and 16 bases lay in between. The CDR3, as DNA: TGCAGCGTCAAGGACCGGGGGGAGAGCAATCAGCCCCAGCATTTT. Encoded protein: CSVKDRGESNQPQHF.

This clone was detected only a few times. The chain employs TRBV5-8 and TRBJ1-2; TRBD1 matches 9 bases. The CDR3 loop spans 13 amino acids. With V trimmed by 4 bases and J by 8 bases, 6 bases remained unmatched. CDR1 and CDR2 from the germline V gene are SGHTS and YDEGEE. The CDR3 sequence: CASSRGQGGGYTF. CDR3 DNA sequence: TGTGCCAGCAGCCGGGGACAGGGTGGGGGCTACACCTTC.

The chain links TRBV14 to TRBJ1-6; D might be TRBD1 (5 bases). This CDR3 region has 15 residues. The germline V gene has CDR1 SGHDN and CDR2 FVKESK. Trimming cost V 0 bases and J 7 bases, with 10 bases left between them. CDR3 DNA sequence: TGTGCCAGCAGCCAAGATTGGGGGAGGAATTCACCCCTCCACTTT. Its protein product is CASSQDWGRNSPLHF.

J is TRBJ1-5 and V is TRBV15, with no clear D. CDR3 size: 15 residues. CDR1 and CDR2 (germline): LNHNV, YYDKDF (reference sequence). V lost 1 base, J lost 2 bases, and 9 bases lay in between. CDR3 region: CATSRVGQGNQPQHF. CDR3 nucleotide sequence: TGTGCCACCAGCAGAGTGGGTCAGGGCAATCAGCCCCAGCATTTT. The full variable domain, rest sourced from reference TRBV15 and TRBJ1-5, is DAMVIQNPRYQVTQFGKPVTLSCSQTLNHNVMYWYQQKSSQAPKLLFHYYDKDFNNEADTPDNFQSRRPNTSFCFLDIRSPGLGDTAMYLCATSRVGQGNQPQHFGDGTRLSIL.

As to this clone: Other nucleotide sequences from this sample produce the same CDR3. This rearrangement joins TRBV29-1 to TRBJ2-5; D may be TRBD2 (5 bases). Trimming cost V 3 bases and J 5 bases, with 13 bases left between them. The germline V gene encodes CDR1 SQVTM and CDR2 ANQGSEA. The CDR3 covers 13 residues. CDR3 sequence reads: CSVDTGRGETQYF. The DNA of the CDR3 is TGCAGCGTTGATACGGGCCGAGGGGAGACCCAGTACTTC.

The chain couples TRBV2 to TRBJ2-1; 7 bases agree with TRBD2. The trim removed 5 bases at V and 0 bases at J, leaving 4 bases unmatched. Germline V gene lookup returns CDR1 SNHLY and CDR2 FYNNEI. This CDR3 spans 15 amino acids. In DNA, the CDR3 is TGTGCCAGCAGTTCGGGGAGGGGCTCCTACAATGAGCAGTTCTTC. Amino acids: CASSSGRGSYNEQFF.

This clone was found a few times. V is TRBV30 and J is TRBJ2-7; TRBD1 aligns across 8 bases. This CDR3 is 12 amino acids long. J lost 3 bases, V lost 7 bases, and 5 bases had no gene match. Germline V gives CDR1 GTSNPN, CDR2 SVGIG (reference sequence). The CDR3 sequence: CALTTGGYEQYF. CDR3 sequence (DNA): TGTGCCTTAACTACAGGGGGCTACGAGCAGTACTTC.

In this sample, this clone turned up once. J is TRBJ1-5 and V is TRBV7-2; weak D call: TRBD1 (5 bases). Trimming left V 5 bases short and J 1 base short, with 9 bases between. This CDR3 region has 14 residues. CDR1 and CDR2 from the germline V gene are SGHTA and FQGNSA. CDR3 in amino acids: CASSPGLSNQPQHF. The CDR3 nucleotides are TGTGCCAGCAGCCCAGGGCTGAGCAATCAGCCCCAGCATTTT.

The chain has TRBV7-8 and TRBJ2-1; 11 bases agree with TRBD1. CDR3 size: 17 residues. With V trimmed by 5 bases and J by 5 bases, 11 bases remained unmatched. CDR1 SGHVS and CDR2 FQNEAQ come from the germline V gene. The CDR3 reads CASSSHPGTGGDNEQFF. The CDR3 DNA follows: TGTGCCAGCAGCAGCCATCCGGGGACAGGGGGGGACAATGAGCAGTTCTTC.

The rearrangement links TRBV23-1 to TRBJ2-7; D is possibly TRBD2 (7 bases). TRBV23-1 is labeled an ORF, and its function is uncertain. Between the trimmed V and J ends, which lost 0 bases and 3 bases, there was a span of 12 bases. This CDR3 has 15 residues. The CDR3 protein is CASSQSRGGYYEQYF. The CDR3 DNA sequence: TGCGCCAGCAGTCAATCGAGGGGGGGGTACTACGAGCAGTACTTC.

The V gene is TRBV6-5, the J gene TRBJ1-4; 7 bases line up with TRBD1. V gave up 8 bases and J gave up 0 bases; unmatched junction bases: 3. Germline V lookup: CDR1 MNHEY, CDR2 SVGAGI. This CDR3 has 14 amino acids. This CDR3 is CASGTVATNEKLFF. CDR3 nucleotides: TGTGCCAGCGGGACAGTTGCAACTAATGAAAAACTGTTTTTT.

V usage is TRBV7-2 and J usage is TRBJ2-5, with D tentatively TRBD1 (6 bases). CDR3 length: 13 residues. Germline V CDR1 and CDR2: SGHTA, FQGNSA. V lost 6 bases and J 4 bases, leaving 12 bases between the germline ends. This CDR3 is CASRHRAGETQYF. The DNA for the CDR3 is TGTGCCAGCAGGCACAGGGCCGGAGAGACCCAGTACTTC. The whole variable domain, filled in from reference TRBV7-2 and TRBJ2-5, reads GAGVSQSPSNKVTEKGKDVELRCDPISGHTALYWYRQSLGQGLEFLIYFQGNSAPDKSGLPSDRFSAERTGGSVSTLTIQRTQQEDSAVYLCASRHRAGETQYFGPGTRLLVL.

This chain links TRBV7-2 with TRBJ1-1; 11 bases agree with TRBD1. The CDR3 runs to 16 residues. Unmatched junction bases numbered 5, after V lost 5 bases and J lost 0 bases. Germline V lookup: CDR1 SGHTA, CDR2 FQGNSA. The CDR3 protein is CASSVGQGVLNTEAFF. The CDR3 DNA follows: TGTGCCAGCAGCGTGGGACAGGGGGTCCTGAACACTGAAGCTTTCTTT.

This chain links TRBV11-3 with TRBJ2-1; D is perhaps TRBD1 (5 bases). The CDR3 spans 14 residues. Per the germline V gene, CDR1 is SGHNT and CDR2 is YENEEA. V gave up 5 bases and J gave up 2 bases, with 10 bases separating them. The DNA of the CDR3 is TGTGCCAGCAGCGCTGACAGCACCTACAATGAGCAGTTCTTC. It yields the protein CASSADSTYNEQFF.

The table lists this clone with many counts. This chain joins TRBV30 and TRBJ1-3; D is uncertain. Germline V gene data show CDR1 as GTSNPN and CDR2 as SVGIG (reference sequence). The CDR3 runs to 14 residues. Trimming removed 8 bases at V and 0 bases at J, with 14 bases between. The CDR3 nucleotides read TGTGCCGGAACCCGGGGTCTCTCTGGAAACACCATATATTTT. It codes for CAGTRGLSGNTIYF. Complete variable domain (other parts from reference TRBV30 and TRBJ1-3): SQTIHQWPATLVQPVGSPLSLECTVEGTSNPNLYWYRQAAGRGLQLLFYSVGIGQISSEVPQNLSASRPQDRQFILSSKKLLLSDSGFYLCAGTRGLSGNTIYFGEGSWLTVV.

The J gene is TRBJ1-5, the V gene TRBV7-8; 9 bases fit TRBD1. V shed 4 bases, J shed 6 bases, and the junction held 7 bases outside the gene matches. Germline-derived CDR1 and CDR2 are SGHVS and FQNEAQ. The CDR3 spans 15 residues. The CDR3 DNA reads TGTGCCAGCAGCTCGAGGACAGGGGAGTTTCAGCCCCAGCATTTT. Translating it yields CASSSRTGEFQPQHF.

This clone was counted a few times. The chain uses TRBV30 and TRBJ2-7, with TRBD1 as a possible D gene (6 bases). V was clipped by 2 bases and J by 0 bases, with 17 bases between them. Germline loops: CDR1 GTSNPN, CDR2 SVGIG (reference sequence). The CDR3 spans 16 residues. The CDR3 nucleotides are TGTGCCTGGAGTACTGGAAACCAGGGGTCCTCCTACGAGCAGTACTTC. Encoded protein: CAWSTGNQGSSYEQYF.

The rearrangement links TRBV6-5 to TRBJ2-7, with D perhaps matching TRBD1 (6 bases). CDR1 is MNHEY, CDR2 SVGAGI, per germline. This CDR3 comprises 14 residues. V lost 7 bases, J lost 3 bases, and 16 bases lay in between. In DNA form, the CDR3 reads TGTGCCAGCACTCTTGGACAGAGAGACTACGAGCAGTACTTC. It is translated as CASTLGQRDYEQYF.